The T cell receptor (beta chain) under discussion was sequenced for a study of glioma-infiltrating T cells after dendritic cell vaccination. Overall study context: Samples are from glioblastoma patients in Phase I and II dendritic cell vaccine trials.

The V and J ends lost 5 bases and 2 bases respectively, with 10 bases between them. The germline V gene has CDR1 SEHNR and CDR2 FQNEAQ (reference sequence). The CDR3 extends over 13 amino acids. Sequenced by immunoSEQ multiplex PCR; TCRdb stores in-frame clones only, minus some. Of over 90,000 clones listed, approximately 80% are singletons. This TCR was sampled from a human donor with glioblastoma. The starting material was blood, obtained before dendritic cell vaccination. The gene calls are TRBV7-9 and TRBJ2-7; tentative D call: TRBD2 (5 bases). CDR3 loop: CASSPGITYEQYF. DNA of the CDR3: TGTGCCAGCAGCCCGGGAATTACCTACGAGCAGTACTTC.